This TCR beta chain is drawn from a study of OX40 agonist ivuxolimab in advanced cancers. The V segment lost 0 bases and the J segment 4 bases; nucleotides outside the gene matches: 2. Germline-derived CDR1 and CDR2 are SGHRS and YFSETQ. CDR3 size: 15 residues. Measured with immunoSEQ multiplex PCR; TCRdb has only the in-frame clones, and not every one. The table includes around 62,000 clones, roughly 82% detected once. The sample was CD4+ or CD8+ T cells sorted from blood, taken in a trial of the OX40 agonist ivuxolimab. This receptor was identified in an adult with an advanced solid tumor such as melanoma, head and neck, liver or kidney cancer. This rearrangement joins TRBV5-1 to TRBJ1-3; 9 bases map to TRBD1. In DNA form, the CDR3 reads TGCGCCAGCAGCTTGGATACAGGGGGCGGAAACACCATATATTTT. It is translated as CASSLDTGGGNTIYF.